These 25 T cell receptor beta chains were all obtained from the same sample, sequenced in a study of cytomegalovirus exposure and HLA in healthy donors. Use of 60 Vbeta and 13 Jbeta primers characterized the PCR. The assay was immunoSEQ multiplex PCR, and TCRdb's table has in-frame clones only and misses some. Of around 130,000 clones in the sample, 80% were seen once. The sequenced material came from PBMCs. Source of these receptors: a man in his forties or fifties in good health and CMV-seronegative.

The sample holds a few counts of this clone. The sample carries other DNA sequences with the same CDR3. The chain employs TRBV7-2 and TRBJ2-1; 11 nucleotides match TRBD2. The trim removed 5 bases at V and 12 bases at J, leaving 15 bases unmatched. From germline, CDR1 is SGHTA and CDR2 FQGNSA. This CDR3 spans 16 amino acids. The CDR3 DNA is TGTGCCAGCAGCATAACTAGCGGGGGCCCCCGTTTCGGGCAGTTCTTC. The encoded protein is CASSITSGGPRFGQFF.

V gene TRBV28 combines with J gene TRBJ2-7; 11 positions agree with TRBD2. The V gene's germline CDR1 is MDHEN and CDR2 SYDVKM. Trimming cost V 5 bases and J 2 bases; bases outside gene matches: 5. The CDR3 totals 15 residues. The CDR3 sequence: CASSHGLAGTYEQYF. The CDR3 DNA reads as TGTGCCAGCAGTCATGGACTAGCGGGTACCTACGAGCAGTACTTC.

A word on this clone: The sample has other DNA sequences that encode this CDR3 too. V usage is TRBV5-4 and J usage is TRBJ2-3, with D hard to call. V was cut by 4 bases and J by 0 bases, with 3 bases left in between. The CDR3 is 12 residues long. Germline V lookup: CDR1 SGHNT, CDR2 YYREEE (reference sequence). For the CDR3, the DNA is TGTGCCAGCAGCCTTAGCACAGATACGCAGTATTTT. Protein: CASSLSTDTQYF.

This clone is a singleton in its sample. The gene calls are TRBV18 and TRBJ1-2; 7 bases match TRBD1. The junction had 6 bases not matched to a gene; V was cut back by 4 bases and J by 7 bases. Germline V gives CDR1 KGHSH, CDR2 LQKENI. This CDR3 comprises 13 residues. The CDR3 region is CASSLRDSSGYTF. CDR3 bases: TGTGCCAGCTCACTCCGGGACAGCTCTGGCTACACCTTC.

The chain uses TRBV25-1 and TRBJ1-2; D may be TRBD1 (5 bases). This CDR3 contains 13 residues. Germline V gene lookup returns CDR1 MGHDK and CDR2 SYGVNS. Trimming cost V 1 base and J 9 bases, with 12 bases left between them. The CDR3 DNA reads TGTGCCAGCAGTGAATTGCAGGGAGGTAGCTACACCTTC. Its translation: CASSELQGGSYTF.

The sample holds a few counts of this clone. The chain joins TRBV5-1 to TRBJ2-2; TRBD2 matches at 7 bases. Trimming took 8 bases from V and 4 from J; bases not matched to a gene: 8. Germline V gives CDR1 SGHRS, CDR2 YFSETQ. The CDR3 length is 14 residues. The DNA of the CDR3 is TGCGCCAGTCGCGGAGCGGGGTTCACCGGGGAGCTGTTTTTT. Its protein is CASRGAGFTGELFF.

This clone showed up just once. V and J are TRBV7-2 and TRBJ2-1; TRBD2 agrees at 11 bases. The germline V gene encodes CDR1 SGHTA and CDR2 FQGNSA. CDR3 length: 15 amino acids. J was trimmed by 8 bases and V by 4 bases; bases with no gene match: 7. CDR3 bases: TGTGCCAGCAGCTCCACTAGCGGGGGAGGGGATGAGCAGTTCTTC. Protein sequence: CASSSTSGGGDEQFF.

As regards this clone: At one end the junction does not follow the germline gene, possibly because of a read error. The gene calls are TRBV7-2 and TRBJ2-3, with 9 bases lining up with TRBD2. This CDR3 has 15 amino acids. Germline V gene sequence: CDR1 SGHTA, CDR2 FQGNSA. In nucleotides, the CDR3 is TGTGCCAGCAGCGTAGCGGGAGTCCTGGCAGATACGCAGTATTTT. This gives the protein CASSVAGVLADTQYF.

V usage is TRBV6-5 and J usage is TRBJ2-5; 9 bases align to TRBD1. CDR3 length equals 14 residues. V trimming: 8 bases; J trimming: 3 bases; junction bases outside the gene matches: 7. Germline V CDR1 and CDR2: MNHEY, SVGAGI. The CDR3 bases are TGTGCCAGCGGGGGGACAGGGTCCAAAGAGACCCAGTACTTC. Its translation is CASGGTGSKETQYF.

This chain links TRBV28 with TRBJ2-2, with TRBD1 identical over 8 bases. CDR1 and CDR2 (germline): MDHEN, SYDVKM. V was pared by 5 bases and J by 5 bases, with 7 bases of the junction left unmatched. The CDR3 is 15 amino acids. The chain's CDR3 is CASSRGTGPTGELFF. DNA of the CDR3: TGTGCCAGCAGTCGCGGGACAGGACCTACCGGGGAGCTGTTTTTT.

The rearrangement links TRBV2 to TRBJ2-7; 8 positions match TRBD2. V lost 11 bases and J lost 6; bases outside the gene matches: 9. Germline values: CDR1 SNHLY, CDR2 FYNNEI. The CDR3 has 12 residues. CDR3 bases: TGTGCCTTCCTCGCGGGGGGAAGCGAGCAGTACTTC. Residues: CAFLAGGSEQYF.

The chain uses TRBV5-1 and TRBJ2-1; no clear D gene. Germline V gene sequence: CDR1 SGHRS, CDR2 YFSETQ. V shed 4 bases and J shed 5 bases, with 4 bases lying between them. The CDR3 sequence is 11 residues long. DNA for the CDR3: TGCGCCAGCAGCCCCGACAATGAGCAGTTCTTC. It is translated as CASSPDNEQFF.

This clone showed up just once. The V call is TRBV5-1, the J call TRBJ2-3; 11 nucleotides match TRBD2. Trimming at V came to 0 bases and at J to 6 bases, leaving 6 bases not matched to a gene. Germline V CDR1 and CDR2: SGHRS, YFSETQ. This CDR3 has 16 amino acids. The CDR3 nucleotides are TGCGCCAGCAGCTTGGGTAGCGGGGGGGCAATGGATACGCAGTATTTT. Translating it yields CASSLGSGGAMDTQYF.

The rearrangement links TRBV28 to TRBJ1-1; TRBD1 agrees at 9 bases. CDR1 is MDHEN and CDR2 is SYDVKM in the germline V gene. Unmatched junction bases numbered 7, after V lost 7 bases and J lost 4 bases. This CDR3 comprises 14 residues. CDR3 sequence: CASINGDRATEAFF. The DNA for the CDR3 is TGTGCCAGCATCAACGGGGACAGGGCCACTGAAGCTTTCTTT.

The rearrangement joins TRBV10-3 to TRBJ2-5, with D maybe TRBD1 (5 bases). Per germline, CDR1 ENHRY and CDR2 SYGVKD. The CDR3 runs 15 residues. V was trimmed by 4 bases and J by 1 base, leaving 13 bases between them. In DNA, the CDR3 is TGTGCCATCAGTGCCACAACAGGATTCCAAGAGACCCAGTACTTC. Amino acid sequence: CAISATTGFQETQYF.

This clone has a single count. V and J are TRBV7-2 and TRBJ2-7; 10 bases map to TRBD1. J lost 7 bases, V lost 5 bases, and 14 bases had no gene match. This CDR3 has 16 residues. Germline V gives CDR1 SGHTA, CDR2 FQGNSA. CDR3 sequence reads: CASSLRTGGGLVEQYF. The CDR3 DNA reads as TGTGCCAGCAGCCTGAGGACAGGGGGGGGGCTTGTTGAGCAGTACTTC.

The chain has TRBV4-1 and TRBJ2-5, with TRBD2 identical over 8 bases. V trimming: 4 bases; J trimming: 5 bases; junction bases outside the gene matches: 9. Germline CDR1 is MGHRA and CDR2 is YSYEKL. The CDR3 has 15 amino acids. Here the CDR3 reads CASSPSRGGRETQYF. As DNA, the CDR3 is TGCGCCAGCAGCCCCTCCCGGGGGGGGCGGGAGACCCAGTACTTC.

This clone was observed a few times. This chain uses TRBV6-5 with TRBJ1-1, with D hard to call. The CDR3 totals 16 residues. Trimming shortened V by 0 bases and J by 6 bases, and 17 bases separated the two germline ends. CDR1 is MNHEY and CDR2 is SVGAGI in the germline V gene. CDR3: CASSYSSPRMAAEAFF. CDR3 bases: TGTGCCAGCAGTTACTCGAGTCCACGAATGGCGGCTGAAGCTTTCTTT.

The CDR3 bases are TGTGCCAGCAGTCTCCAACTAGCGGGAGCATACAATGAGCAGTTCTTC. Residues: CASSLQLAGAYNEQFF. J is TRBJ2-1 and V is TRBV27; TRBD2 agrees at 11 bases. In germline, CDR1 is MNHEY, CDR2 SMNVEV (reference sequence). Unmatched junction bases numbered 7, after V lost 5 bases and J lost 4 bases. The CDR3 is made up of 16 amino acids.

This rearrangement joins TRBV2 to TRBJ2-2; possible D gene TRBD1, 6 bases. V was pared by 10 bases and J by 2 bases, with 14 bases between. The CDR3 covers 14 residues. Germline-derived CDR1 and CDR2 are SNHLY and FYNNEI. DNA of the CDR3: TGTGCCAACAGACAGGCCATTAACACCGGGGAGCTGTTTTTT. It is translated as CANRQAINTGELFF.

V usage is TRBV25-1 and J usage is TRBJ2-7; 10 nucleotides agree with TRBD1. This CDR3 region has 13 residues. Germline CDR1 and CDR2: MGHDK and SYGVNS. The V and J ends lost 5 bases and 3 bases, in that order; junction bases with no gene match: 1. The CDR3 region is CASSRTGGYEQYF. CDR3 nucleotides: TGTGCCAGCAGTCGGACAGGGGGCTACGAGCAGTACTTC.

V usage is TRBV2 and J usage is TRBJ2-3; 8 bases line up with TRBD1. Germline V gene data show CDR1 as SNHLY and CDR2 as FYNNEI. J was trimmed by 5 bases and V by 5 bases; bases with no gene match: 9. This CDR3 is built from 15 residues. CDR3 nucleotides: TGTGCCAGCAGTCAGACAGGGGTCAAAGGAGATACGCAGTATTTT. Its protein is CASSQTGVKGDTQYF.

This sequence joins TRBV5-1 and TRBJ2-2, with D possibly matching TRBD1 (6 bases). V dropped 4 bases and J dropped 2 bases, with 12 bases sitting between them. CDR1 is SGHRS and CDR2 is YFSETQ in the germline V gene. This CDR3 spans 15 amino acids. The CDR3 loop is CASSPGTKNTGELFF. CDR3 coding DNA: TGCGCCAGCAGCCCAGGGACAAAAAACACCGGGGAGCTGTTTTTT.

The chain links TRBV7-9 to TRBJ1-1; D not resolved. The CDR3 spans 15 residues. The germline V gene encodes CDR1 SEHNR and CDR2 FQNEAQ (reference sequence). V lost 5 bases and J 0 bases, leaving 13 bases between the germline ends. CDR3 loop: CASSPAGVVNTEAFF. The DNA of the CDR3 is TGTGCCAGCAGCCCCGCCGGGGTAGTGAACACTGAAGCTTTCTTT.

This rearrangement joins TRBV10-1 to TRBJ2-2; a possible D gene is TRBD2 (6 bases). From germline, CDR1 is WNHNN and CDR2 SYGVQD (reference sequence). This CDR3 region has 14 residues. Trimming left V 6 bases short and J 4 bases short, with 12 bases between. The CDR3 sequence is CASSPAGITGELFF. Written as DNA, the CDR3 is TGCGCCAGCAGCCCGGCGGGGATCACCGGGGAGCTGTTTTTT.